The 32 T cell receptor beta chains below were found in one sample sequenced in a study of CXCR3-negative and CXCR3-positive naive CD8 T cells. 5' RACE that incorporated UMI labels was used to prepare the TRB cDNA libraries. TCRdb reprocessed the 5' RACE reads and stores each CDR3 protein as one record, lacking DNA. The sample data list more than 35,000 distinct CDR3 sequences. Source material: memory CD8+ T cells from blood. These receptors came from a human donor in good health. Some clones in this sample may be carry-over from other donors' samples.

The genes are TRBV20-1 and TRBJ2-2. The CDR3 is 11 amino acids. From germline, CDR1 is DFQATT and CDR2 SNEGSKA (reference sequence). This CDR3 is CSALNTGELFF.

The chain links TRBV7-6 to TRBJ2-1. This CDR3 is built from 15 residues. The germline V gene encodes CDR1 SGHVS and CDR2 FNYEAQ. CDR3 amino acids: CASSLAWSPYNEQFF.

The chain carries TRBV20-1 and TRBJ1-5; with no DNA, the TCRdb D assignment of TRBD1 cannot be verified. The CDR3 contains 14 residues. In germline, CDR1 is DFQATT, CDR2 SNEGSKA (reference sequence). CDR3 amino acids: CSARTGASNQPQHF.

The V and J genes are TRBV25-1 and TRBJ2-7; TCRdb designates TRBD1, a call that cannot be tested without DNA. CDR1 is MGHDK, CDR2 SYGVNS, per germline. The CDR3 sequence is 16 residues long. CDR3: CASSEYFREGGYEQYF.

The chain employs TRBV6-5 and TRBJ1-2; as DNA is missing, the TRBD1 call by TCRdb cannot be tested. The CDR3 has 12 residues. Germline CDR1 is MNHEY and CDR2 is SVGAGI. CDR3 sequence: CASTQGSYGYTF.

The chain joins TRBV29-1 to TRBJ2-5; TCRdb indicates TRBD1, and absent DNA this call remains unverified. The V gene's germline CDR1 is SQVTM and CDR2 ANQGSEA. The CDR3 covers 13 residues. The CDR3 region is CSVEGQGYETQYF.

V usage is TRBV28 and J usage is TRBJ2-1; TCRdb lists TRBD2, though no DNA is available to test this call. This CDR3 has 15 residues. CDR1 is MDHEN, CDR2 SYDVKM, per germline. The CDR3 is CASSLYASGYNEQFF.

The chain uses TRBV7-9 and TRBJ1-5. CDR1 and CDR2 from the germline V gene are SEHNR and FQNEAQ (reference sequence). This CDR3 is built from 15 residues. The CDR3 loop is CASSLVPTDGGPQHF.

This chain uses TRBV5-1 with TRBJ1-1. Germline V gene sequence: CDR1 SGHRS, CDR2 YFSETQ. This CDR3 is 13 amino acids long. This CDR3 is CASIGTTDTEAFF.

The CDR3 loop is CASTGPGDNEQFF. J is TRBJ2-1 and V is TRBV4-1; TCRdb calls TRBD1, which cannot be checked without DNA. This CDR3 region has 13 residues. Germline loops: CDR1 MGHRA, CDR2 YSYEKL.

The chain uses TRBV29-1 and TRBJ1-1; lacking DNA, the TRBD1 call made by TCRdb goes unchecked. This CDR3 contains 12 residues. The V gene's germline CDR1 is SQVTM and CDR2 ANQGSEA. The CDR3 sequence: CSGTGGVTEAFF.

The V call is TRBV20-1, the J call TRBJ1-1. The length of the CDR3 is 14 residues. Germline CDR1 reads DFQATT; CDR2 reads SNEGSKA (reference sequence). The CDR3 sequence is CSARVGVLNTEAFF.

The chain is built from TRBV10-3 and TRBJ2-7; TCRdb reports TRBD1, a call that lacks DNA to check it against. The CDR3 runs 13 residues. The germline gives CDR1 ENHRY, CDR2 SYGVKD. CDR3 region: CATIGTATYEQYF.

V gene TRBV12-3 or TRBV12-4 combines with J gene TRBJ1-1; as DNA is missing, the TRBD1 call by TCRdb cannot be tested. CDR3 length equals 13 residues. The CDR3 loop reads CASSPDRGHEAFF.

This chain connects TRBV27 to TRBJ1-5. CDR1 MNHEY and CDR2 SMNVEV come from the germline V gene (reference sequence). CDR3 length: 18 amino acids. The CDR3 sequence: CASSLFPPGVGGKQPQHF.

The chain uses TRBV6-6 and TRBJ2-1. The germline V gene encodes CDR1 MNHNY and CDR2 SVGAGI (reference sequence). This CDR3 region has 17 residues. CDR3 region: CASSWRLISNIYNEQFF.

V gene TRBV6-5 combines with J gene TRBJ2-7; there is no DNA to check the TCRdb D call of TRBD1. This CDR3 contains 14 residues. CDR1 is MNHEY, CDR2 SVGAGI, per germline. This CDR3 is CASSYETGTYEQYF.

J is TRBJ1-2 and V is TRBV9; TCRdb names TRBD1, which stays unverified in the absence of DNA. The CDR3 is 14 amino acids. The V gene's germline CDR1 is SGDLS and CDR2 YYNGEE. CDR3 amino acids: CASSAGQTNYGYTF. Full variable domain (remainder filled in from reference TRBV9 and TRBJ1-2): DSGVTQTPKHLITATGQRVTLRCSPRSGDLSVYWYQQSLDQGLQFLIQYYNGEERAKGNILERFSAQQFPDLHSELNLSSLELGDSALYFCASSAGQTNYGYTFGSGTRLTVV.

V usage is TRBV5-8 and J usage is TRBJ2-1; TCRdb's assignment of TRBD1 cannot be checked, as there is no DNA. The CDR3 spans 17 residues. Per the germline V gene, CDR1 is SGHTS and CDR2 is YDEGEE. The CDR3 loop is CASSGFLGAGAHNEQFF.

This rearrangement joins TRBV4-3 to TRBJ2-7; TCRdb gives TRBD1 as the D gene, but with no DNA this cannot be confirmed. CDR3 length: 13 residues. Germline CDR1 is LGHNA and CDR2 is YSLEER. The CDR3 reads CAPWTGETYEQYF.

The chain is built from TRBV7-3 and TRBJ2-3; TCRdb picks TRBD2, but there is no DNA to check that call. The germline V gene encodes CDR1 SGHTA and CDR2 FQGTGA. The CDR3 covers 18 residues. The CDR3 is CASSLSWASGLDTDTQYF. The entire variable domain, with the rest obtained from reference TRBV7-3 and TRBJ2-3, is as follows: GAGVSQTPSNKVTEKGKYVELRCDPISGHTALYWYRQSLGQGPEFLIYFQGTGAADDSGLPNDRFFAVRPEGSVSTLKIQRTERGDSAVYLCASSLSWASGLDTDTQYFGPGTRLTVL.

Here the CDR3 reads CASSSHDRLQETQYF. The gene calls are TRBV12-3 or TRBV12-4 and TRBJ2-5; TCRdb's D call of TRBD1 is untestable without DNA. The CDR3 consists of 15 residues.

This sequence joins TRBV2 and TRBJ2-3; checking the TCRdb D call of TRBD1 is not possible without DNA. CDR3 size: 14 residues. Germline V gene sequence: CDR1 SNHLY, CDR2 FYNNEI. The CDR3 loop is CASRWTGGKDTQYF.

The chain has TRBV6-1 and TRBJ2-5; TCRdb lists TRBD2, though no DNA is available to test this call. This CDR3 region has 16 residues. Per germline, CDR1 MNHNS and CDR2 SASEGT. CDR3 sequence reads: CASSEHVRLPQGTQYF.

The chain combines TRBV5-1 with TRBJ2-6; the TRBD1 assignment by TCRdb is unverifiable without DNA. The germline gives CDR1 SGHRS, CDR2 YFSETQ. The CDR3 spans 16 residues. The CDR3 sequence: CASRTGGYSGANVLTF.

This chain connects TRBV20-1 to TRBJ2-1; TCRdb outputs TRBD2, but without DNA this stays unchecked. The CDR3 totals 16 residues. Germline V gene data show CDR1 as DFQATT and CDR2 as SNEGSKA (reference sequence). CDR3 loop: CSATRTSGRTYNEQFF.

V gene TRBV5-1 combines with J gene TRBJ2-1. CDR3 length: 15 amino acids. Germline V lookup: CDR1 SGHRS, CDR2 YFSETQ. The CDR3 protein is CASSLVPETYNEQFF.

This chain uses TRBV4-3 with TRBJ2-1; TCRdb picks TRBD2, but there is no DNA to check that call. From germline, CDR1 is LGHNA and CDR2 YSLEER. This CDR3 has 15 amino acids. This CDR3 reads CASSQTSGGANEQFF.

The gene calls are TRBV28 and TRBJ2-1; TCRdb's D call, TRBD1, is unchecked because there is no DNA. The CDR3 sequence is 13 residues long. The germline CDR1 and CDR2 sequences are MDHEN and SYDVKM. The CDR3 loop reads CASSPTGTNEQFF.

V usage is TRBV7-9 and J usage is TRBJ1-4; TCRdb lists TRBD1, though no DNA is available to test this call. CDR3 length: 16 amino acids. In germline, CDR1 is SEHNR, CDR2 FQNEAQ (reference sequence). Here the CDR3 reads CASSFSGQTTNEKLFF.

The V call is TRBV28, the J call TRBJ1-1. The CDR3 is made up of 12 amino acids. Germline values: CDR1 MDHEN, CDR2 SYDVKM. CDR3 protein: CASSGWNTEAFF.

The chain joins TRBV29-1 to TRBJ2-3; TCRdb's D gene call, TRBD1, goes unchecked for lack of DNA. CDR3 length: 15 amino acids. Per germline, CDR1 SQVTM and CDR2 ANQGSEA. CDR3 amino acids: CSVDGTGVSTDTQYF.